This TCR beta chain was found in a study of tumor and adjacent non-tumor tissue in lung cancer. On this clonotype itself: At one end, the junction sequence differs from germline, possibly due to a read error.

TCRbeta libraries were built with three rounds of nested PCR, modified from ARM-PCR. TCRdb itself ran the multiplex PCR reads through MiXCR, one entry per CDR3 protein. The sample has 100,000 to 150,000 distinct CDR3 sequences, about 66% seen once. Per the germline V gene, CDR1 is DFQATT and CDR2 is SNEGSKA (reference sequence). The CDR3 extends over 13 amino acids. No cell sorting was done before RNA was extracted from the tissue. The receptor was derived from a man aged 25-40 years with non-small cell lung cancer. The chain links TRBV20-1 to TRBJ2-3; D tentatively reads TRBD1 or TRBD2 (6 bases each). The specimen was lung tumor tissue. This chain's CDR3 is CNATQGGRDMQYF. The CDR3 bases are TGCAATGCGACACAGGGAGGCAGAGATATGCAGTATTTT.